This T cell receptor beta chain was recorded in a study of shared clonotypes between healthy human individuals (dated by TCRdb to 2019 to 2021). A note on the overall study: A couple of women and a few men aged 18 to 49 years were included in the cohort. Per donor, leukapheresis produced somewhere between about 0.85 and 9.5 billion PBMCs. Per donor, three plates each were used for CD4 naive and CD4 memory, two for CD8 naive, and one for CD8 memory. To increase sequencing depth and limit assay-specific biases, different laboratories used diverse techniques to prepare libraries and sequence TCR repertoires. To estimate repertoire size and how much clonotypes are shared between individuals, the study performed deep sequencing of blood TCR repertoires from roughly five healthy adults. What the study reported, not specific to this receptor: Based on pairwise subsampling, the degree of clonotype sharing among donors was expected to be affected by sequencing depth. Higher generation probabilities were observed for clonotypes shared by all four sorted-subset donors than for non-shared clonotypes. Even with the large sequencing depth, rarefaction of the sorted-subset datasets indicated that sequencing was incomplete. Sampling was restricted to blood, and TCR repertoires in tissue are likely to differ from TCR repertoires in blood. Larger estimated clonotype richness was generally found for naive subsets than for memory subsets. Roughly 5.2% of naive CD4, roughly 3.6% of naive CD8, about 2.1% of memory CD4, and 0.35% to 0.4% of memory CD8 clonotypes were shared across four donors. The genetic and exposure-history diversity represented was limited by the small number of donors.

Using the deep immunoSEQ assay, TCR CDR3 regions were amplified from genomic DNA by multiplex PCR. Extracted genomic DNA from each cell subset was distributed evenly across all wells of several immunoSEQ 96-well plates, and each plate was treated as a replicate. For sorted subsets, 150 to 200 ng genomic DNA, equal to tens of thousands of T cell genomes, was loaded into each replicate PCR. The purified libraries were quantified using a Qubit 3.0 fluorometer, sized with a Bioanalyzer 2100, and then quantified again using the KAPA Library Quantification kit. Every immunoSEQ 96-well plate was sequenced on a dedicated single-read 150-cycle Illumina NextSeq 550 flow cell. On the study's bioinformatics: The immunoSEQ output contained only junctional sequences without quality scores, so filtering could not match that applied to full-length reads. To assign V/J genes and CDR3, sequences were annotated using PyIR, a Python wrapper for IgBLAST v1.9, with IMGT germline references. Reads were removed for weak V/J assignments (E-value above 1e-6), missing CDR3, stop codons, out-of-frame junctions, or ambiguous translated residues. A V3J clonotype was defined by an identical inferred V gene, J gene, and CDR3 amino acid sequence. Percentage overlap between repertoires was calculated by dividing the number of shared unique clonotypes by the size of the smaller repertoire. Three approaches were used to assess repertoire richness: RTK rarefaction, the Chao1 estimator, and Recon v2.1 estimates of unobserved clonotypes. For all TCRbeta clonotypes obtained by the gDNA method from several donors, generation probabilities were computed with OLGA. Not all clones reach the TCRdb copy of this immuneACCESS table, which keeps in-frame sequences only. Checked studies attribute under half of the gap to unresolved V genes and leave the rest unexplained. V and J calls and clone size follow that table, whereas D and trimming were derived from the DNA. The sample table contains 2 million to 2.5 million clones; only one count was recorded for approximately 95% of them. The top ten clonotypes cover 0.35% to 0.5% of the sample.

The CDR3 goes from the cysteine to the phenylalanine over 15 residues. The DNA shown is the 45-base CDR3, in frame from base 1. The germline V end is reduced by 6 bases and the J end by 0 bases; junction bases left unmatched: 5. Via the germline V gene (reference sequence), CDR1 is MNHNY and CDR2 SVGAGI. On this clone itself: No cognate antigen has been identified for it. Nothing much larger sits one base from this clone, and base qualities are not available.

Healthy HIV-negative adults with no recently reported acute infections or vaccinations were included as donors. Only Caucasian adults living in Nashville, Tennessee, USA were represented among the donors. Magnetic negative selection was used to enrich CD4+ T cells, after which naive cells were positively selected on CD45RA and the negative fraction became the memory subset. Blood was collected by leukapheresis, and PBMCs were isolated by Ficoll-Histopaque density gradient centrifugation and then cryopreserved in liquid nitrogen vapor phase. Analytical flow cytometry was used to check the purity and quantity of every magnetically sorted T cell population. Each sorted fraction had its genomic DNA isolated and then quantified by UV absorbance on a Nanodrop 2000c.

This TCR was recovered from a man aged 18 to 35 in good health. Some clones in this sample may be carry-over from other donors' samples. The V and J genes are TRBV6-6 and TRBJ2-3; 8 bases in the junction line up with TRBD2. Sequencing was carried out using naive CD4+ T cells from PBMCs. The sample's cell subset or site label, decoded: CD45RA+ positively selected. The CDR3 sequence is CASSREGTSTDTQYF. The DNA reads TGTGCCAGCAGCCGGGAGGGAACTAGCACAGATACGCAGTATTTT.